This TCR beta chain was documented in a study of T cells in Graves' hyperthyroidism and ophthalmopathy. The overall study: Before treatment of any kind, peripheral blood was taken at initial diagnosis.

This clonotype occurred a few times. From RNA transcripts, TCR beta CDR3 regions were amplified. Researchers ran a first-round RT-PCR on the TCR CDR3 using the HTBI primer set. From the multiplex PCR reads, TCRdb called clonotypes with MiXCR, one entry per CDR3 protein. The sample has a few hundred thousand distinct CDR3 sequences, more than 12% seen once; the top ten hold roughly 15%. The source of this sequence is a woman in her forties with Graves' hyperthyroidism that later progressed to Graves' ophthalmopathy. Sequencing was done on a sample of blood.

For the CDR3, the DNA is TGTGCCAGTAGTATAGTCGGAGGGGGGAATACTGAAGCTTTCTTT. Protein product: CASSIVGGGNTEAFF. The V gene is TRBV19, the J gene TRBJ1-1, with D maybe TRBD1 (6 bases). The V gene lost 1 base and the J gene lost 5 bases, with 14 bases spanning the gap. Germline CDR1 and CDR2: LNHDA and SQIVND (reference sequence). The length of the CDR3 is 15 residues.